What follows is one T cell receptor beta chain and its context. Authors' data handling: Nucleated cell number was recorded as an estimate derived from reference gene primer amplification. Using immunoSEQ multiplex PCR, the repertoire was profiled, and TCRdb retains in-frame clones only, with some absent. V, J and clone size derive from that table, while D and trimming were established from the DNA sequence. This sample has about 150,000 clones; 60% to 85% occur once, and the top ten carry roughly 1.7%. This sample was included in a study of blood T cell repertoires in COVID-19. On the study more broadly: Both acute and convalescent COVID-19 samples were obtained from the United States, Italy and Spain. Sample material is recorded as cDNA or gDNA derived from T cells, B-cell-depleted T cells, or PBMCs.

The CDR3 is 14 amino acids. Trimming left V 4 bases short and J 8 bases short, with 13 bases between. Germline V CDR1 and CDR2: SGHNT, YYREEE (reference sequence). The TCR originated in an elderly man with acute or convalescent COVID-19. This chain connects TRBV5-4 to TRBJ1-6, with D tentatively TRBD1 (6 bases). The sample comprised peripheral blood. The CDR3 reads CASSKGVSDSPLHF. The CDR3 DNA reads TGTGCCAGCAGCAAGGGGGTTTCGGATTCACCCCTCCACTTT.